The 7 T cell receptor beta chains below come from one sample, sequenced in a study of blood T cell repertoires in COVID-19. The method was immunoSEQ multiplex PCR; TCRdb's version includes in-frame clones alone and lacks a portion of them. Seen here are approximately 190,000 clones, roughly 80% observed once, and the top ten hold roughly a sixth. The source material was peripheral blood. Every receptor here comes from a man in his 60s with active or convalescent COVID-19.

V gene TRBV2 combines with J gene TRBJ2-7, with D unclear. Germline assignment: CDR1 SNHLY and CDR2 FYNNEI. Trimming removed 1 base from V and 5 bases from J, with 12 bases in between. This CDR3 has 14 residues. CDR3 sequence: CASSEGRVVDEQYF. The CDR3, as DNA: TGTGCCAGCAGTGAAGGTCGGGTCGTCGACGAGCAGTACTTC.

The chain links TRBV2 to TRBJ2-2; D is undetermined. CDR1 is SNHLY and CDR2 is FYNNEI in the germline V gene. Between the trimmed V and J ends, which lost 8 bases and 2 bases, there was a span of 9 bases. CDR3 length: 13 amino acids. CDR3 in amino acids: CASSPENTGELFF. CDR3 nucleotides: TGTGCCAGCTCCCCAGAAAACACCGGGGAGCTGTTTTTT.

The rearrangement joins TRBV15 to TRBJ2-7; 7 positions match TRBD2. Germline values: CDR1 LNHNV, CDR2 YYDKDF (reference sequence). Trimming took 4 bases from V and 4 from J; bases not matched to a gene: 10. CDR3 length equals 15 residues. The CDR3 region has the DNA TGTGCCACCAGCACTGCTGGGGGAGGGATATACGAGCAGTACTTC. Encoded protein: CATSTAGGGIYEQYF.

V and J are TRBV4-1 and TRBJ1-1; D is possibly TRBD1 (6 bases). The germline V gene has CDR1 MGHRA and CDR2 YSYEKL. Trimming cost V 0 bases and J 4 bases, with 12 bases left between them. The CDR3 is made up of 15 amino acids. The CDR3 DNA is TGCGCCAGCAGCCAAGACCCAGGGGCGGTCACTGAAGCTTTCTTT. Residues: CASSQDPGAVTEAFF.

The gene calls are TRBV29-1 and TRBJ2-1, with 7 positions matching TRBD2. CDR3 length: 13 residues. The junction had 6 bases not matched to a gene; V was cut back by 2 bases and J by 8 bases. Germline V gene sequence: CDR1 SQVTM, CDR2 ANQGSEA. The chain's CDR3 is CSVESGGSHEQFF. In nucleotides, the CDR3 is TGCAGCGTTGAAAGTGGCGGGAGCCATGAGCAGTTCTTC.

This clone is a singleton in its sample. This sequence joins TRBV7-9 and TRBJ1-6; no clear D. The germline CDR1 and CDR2 sequences are SEHNR and FQNEAQ (reference sequence). Trimming stripped 0 bases from V and 7 bases from J, with 7 bases between. This CDR3 comprises 14 residues. Here the CDR3 reads CASSLAIQNSPLHF. Written as DNA, the CDR3 is TGTGCCAGCAGCTTAGCCATCCAGAATTCACCCCTCCACTTT.

The chain uses TRBV5-1 and TRBJ2-5; maybe TRBD2 (6 bases). The germline gives CDR1 SGHRS, CDR2 YFSETQ. The V and J ends lost 3 bases and 0 bases respectively, with 12 bases between them. The length of the CDR3 is 15 residues. The CDR3 DNA sequence: TGCGCCAGCAGCTGGGGACTTCTTAACCAAGAGACCCAGTACTTC. Its protein is CASSWGLLNQETQYF. Supplemented by reference TRBV5-1 and TRBJ2-5, the full variable domain reads KAGVTQTPRYLIKTRGQQVTLSCSPISGHRSVSWYQQTPGQGLQFLFEYFSETQRNKGNFPGRFSGRQFSNSRSEMNVSTLELGDSALYLCASSWGLLNQETQYFGPGTRLLVL.